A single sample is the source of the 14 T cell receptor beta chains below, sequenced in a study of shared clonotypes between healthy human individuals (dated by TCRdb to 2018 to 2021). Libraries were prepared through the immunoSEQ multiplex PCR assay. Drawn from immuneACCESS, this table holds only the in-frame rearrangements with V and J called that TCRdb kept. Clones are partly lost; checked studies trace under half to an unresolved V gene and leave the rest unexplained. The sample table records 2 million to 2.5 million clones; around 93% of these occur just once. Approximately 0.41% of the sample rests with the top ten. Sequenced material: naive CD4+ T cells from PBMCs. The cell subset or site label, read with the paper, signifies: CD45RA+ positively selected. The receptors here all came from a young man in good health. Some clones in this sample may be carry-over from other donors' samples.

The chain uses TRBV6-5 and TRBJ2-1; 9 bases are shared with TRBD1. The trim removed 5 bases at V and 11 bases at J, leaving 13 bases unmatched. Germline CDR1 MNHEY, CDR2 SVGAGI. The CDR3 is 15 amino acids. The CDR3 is CASSTRDRVSLKQFF. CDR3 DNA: TGTGCCAGCAGTACCCGGGACAGGGTCTCTCTAAAGCAGTTCTTC.

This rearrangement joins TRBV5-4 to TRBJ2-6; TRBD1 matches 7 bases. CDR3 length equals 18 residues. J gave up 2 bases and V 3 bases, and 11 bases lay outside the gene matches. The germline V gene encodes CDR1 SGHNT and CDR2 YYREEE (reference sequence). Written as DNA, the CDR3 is TGTGCCAGCAGCTCCCGTGAAGGGGGCGCCCCTGGGGCCAACGTCCTGACTTTC. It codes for CASSSREGGAPGANVLTF.

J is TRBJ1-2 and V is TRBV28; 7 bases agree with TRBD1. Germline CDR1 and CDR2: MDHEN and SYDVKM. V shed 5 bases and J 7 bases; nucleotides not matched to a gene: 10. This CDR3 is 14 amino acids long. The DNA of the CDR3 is TGTGCCAGCAGTACGACAGGGCGGGCGGGTGGCTACACCTTC. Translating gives CASSTTGRAGGYTF.

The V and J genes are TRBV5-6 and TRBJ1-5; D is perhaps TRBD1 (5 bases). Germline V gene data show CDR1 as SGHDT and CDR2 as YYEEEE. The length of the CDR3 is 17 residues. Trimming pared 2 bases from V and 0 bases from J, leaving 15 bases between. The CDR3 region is CASSFRTLPYSNQPQHF. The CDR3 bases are TGTGCCAGCAGCTTCCGGACACTACCTTATAGCAATCAGCCCCAGCATTTT. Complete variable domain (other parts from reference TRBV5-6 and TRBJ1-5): DAGVTQSPTHLIKTRGQQVTLRCSPKSGHDTVSWYQQALGQGPQFIFQYYEEEERQRGNFPDRFSGHQFPNYSSELNVNALLLGDSALYLCASSFRTLPYSNQPQHFGDGTRLSIL.

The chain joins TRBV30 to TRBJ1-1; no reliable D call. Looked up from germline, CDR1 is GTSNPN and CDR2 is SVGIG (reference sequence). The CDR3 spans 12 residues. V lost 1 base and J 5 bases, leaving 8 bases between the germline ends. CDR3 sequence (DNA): TGTGCCTGGAGTGACGGTTGGACTGAAGCTTTCTTT. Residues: CAWSDGWTEAFF.

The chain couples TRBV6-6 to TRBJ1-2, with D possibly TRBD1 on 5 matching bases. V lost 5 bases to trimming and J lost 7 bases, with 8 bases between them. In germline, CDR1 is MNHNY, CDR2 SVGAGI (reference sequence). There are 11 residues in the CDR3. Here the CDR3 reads CASSQQVGYTF. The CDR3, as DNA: TGTGCCAGCAGTCAACAGGTTGGCTACACCTTC.

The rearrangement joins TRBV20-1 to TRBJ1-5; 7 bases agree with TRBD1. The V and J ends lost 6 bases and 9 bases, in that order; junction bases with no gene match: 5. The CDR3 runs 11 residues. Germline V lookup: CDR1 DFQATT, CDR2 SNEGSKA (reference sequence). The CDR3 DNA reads TGCAGTGCAAAACGACAGGGGCCCCAGCATTTT. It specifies CSAKRQGPQHF.

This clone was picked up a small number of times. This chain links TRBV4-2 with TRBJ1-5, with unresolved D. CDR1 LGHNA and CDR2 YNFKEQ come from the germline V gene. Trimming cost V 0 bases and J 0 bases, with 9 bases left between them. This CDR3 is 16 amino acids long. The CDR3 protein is CASSQDLAYSNQPQHF. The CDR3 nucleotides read TGTGCCAGCAGCCAAGATCTGGCTTATAGCAATCAGCCCCAGCATTTT.

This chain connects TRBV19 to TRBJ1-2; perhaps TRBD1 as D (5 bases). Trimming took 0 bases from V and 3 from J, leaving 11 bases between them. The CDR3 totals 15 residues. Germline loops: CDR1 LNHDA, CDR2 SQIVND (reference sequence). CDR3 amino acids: CASSIDHGGDYGYTF. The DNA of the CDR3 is TGTGCCAGTAGTATAGATCACGGAGGGGACTATGGCTACACCTTC.

The CDR3 coding sequence is TGTGCCAGCAGTGGCGTCCTTAGCACAGATACGCAGTATTTT. It specifies CASSGVLSTDTQYF. The chain recombines TRBV2 with TRBJ2-3; no clear D gene. CDR1 and CDR2 from the germline V gene are SNHLY and FYNNEI. The CDR3 runs to 14 residues. Trimming shortened V by 4 bases and J by 0 bases, and 8 bases separated the two germline ends.

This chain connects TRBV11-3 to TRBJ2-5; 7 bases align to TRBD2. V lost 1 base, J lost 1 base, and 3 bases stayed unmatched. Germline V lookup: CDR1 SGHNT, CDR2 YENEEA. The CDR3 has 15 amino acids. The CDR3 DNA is TGTGCCAGCAGCTTAGGAACGGGGGGCCAAGAGACCCAGTACTTC. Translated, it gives CASSLGTGGQETQYF. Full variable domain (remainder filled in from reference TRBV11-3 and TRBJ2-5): EAGVVQSPRYKIIEKKQPVAFWCNPISGHNTLYWYLQNLGQGPELLIRYENEEAVDDSQLPKDRFSAERLKGVDSTLKIQPAELGDSAVYLCASSLGTGGQETQYFGPGTRLLVL.

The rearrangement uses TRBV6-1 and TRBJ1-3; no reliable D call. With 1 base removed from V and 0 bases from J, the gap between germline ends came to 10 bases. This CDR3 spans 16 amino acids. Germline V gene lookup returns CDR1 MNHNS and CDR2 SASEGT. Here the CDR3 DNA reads TGTGCCAGCAGTGAAGGTTTGTCAGTCTCTGGAAACACCATATATTTT. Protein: CASSEGLSVSGNTIYF.

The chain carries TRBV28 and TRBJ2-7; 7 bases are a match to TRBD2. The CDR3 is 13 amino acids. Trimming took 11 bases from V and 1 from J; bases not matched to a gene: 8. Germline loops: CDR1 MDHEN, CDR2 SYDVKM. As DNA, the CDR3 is TGTGCCGGGGGGGGAAGGCCGTCCTACGAGCAGTACTTC. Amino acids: CAGGGRPSYEQYF.

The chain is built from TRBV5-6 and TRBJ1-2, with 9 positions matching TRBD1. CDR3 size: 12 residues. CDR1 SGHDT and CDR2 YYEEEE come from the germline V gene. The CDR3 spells CAAGTGGNGYTF. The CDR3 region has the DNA TGTGCTGCAGGAACAGGGGGCAATGGCTACACCTTC.